The 29 T cell receptor beta chains presented below share a single source sample, sequenced in a study of human T cells and chemical hapten exposure. TCRdb processed the RACE reads anew with MiXCR; each CDR3 protein has one entry. The data show some 300,000 distinct CDR3 sequences, 5% to 6.5% seen once. Time point in this sample: pre-sensitization, week 0. Treatment in this sample: therapeutic diphenylcyclopropenone sensitization with weekly scalp DPC. The sequences come from whole blood, collected in connection with sensitization to the hapten diphenylcyclopropenone (DPC). The receptors shown here come from a woman aged 18-35 years with alopecia areata. Some clones in this sample may be carry-over from other donors' samples.

V is TRBV6-2 or TRBV6-3 and J is TRBJ2-3; TRBD2 might be the D (7 bases). The V and J ends lost 6 bases and 4 bases respectively, with 17 bases between them. The V gene's germline CDR1 is MNHEY and CDR2 SVGEGT. The length of the CDR3 is 15 residues. The CDR3 region is CASSRAGGPPDTQYF. The CDR3 region has the DNA TGTGCCAGCAGCCGTGCCGGGGGGCCCCCAGATACGCAGTATTTT.

Many counts were recorded for this clonotype. This chain joins TRBV11-2 and TRBJ1-1, with 8 bases fitting TRBD1. Trimming took 4 bases from V and 8 from J; bases not matched to a gene: 12. CDR1 and CDR2 from the germline V gene are SGHAT and FQNNGV. The CDR3 consists of 15 residues. This CDR3 is CASSSPRTGRKEAFF. The CDR3 DNA reads as TGTGCCAGCAGCTCACCCCGGACAGGGAGGAAGGAAGCTTTCTTT.

A note on this clonotype: At one end the junction does not follow the germline gene, possibly because of a read error. This sequence joins TRBV5-1 and TRBJ1-4; D may be TRBD1 (6 bases). The CDR3 consists of 15 residues. Germline-derived CDR1 and CDR2 are SGHRS and YFSETQ. DNA of the CDR3: TGCGCCAGCAGCCCCGGACAGCCGTTAAATGAAATACTGTTTTTT. Translation gives CASSPGQPLNEILFF. The whole variable domain, filled in from reference TRBV5-1 and TRBJ1-4, reads KAGVTQTPRYLIKTRGQQVTLSCSPISGHRSVSWYQQTPGQGLQFLFEYFSETQRNKGNFPGRFSGRQFSNSRSEMNVSTLELGDSALYLCASSPGQPLNEILFFGSGTQLSVL.

This clonotype was recorded many times. One end of the junction does not line up with germline, which may come from a read error. The chain couples TRBV15 to TRBJ1-3; tentatively, D is TRBD1 (6 bases). Germline values: CDR1 LNHNV, CDR2 YYDKDF (reference sequence). The CDR3 extends over 16 amino acids. CDR3 loop: CATTRESTGSGNTIYF. As DNA, the CDR3 is TGTGCCACCACCAGAGAATCGACAGGCTCTGGAAACACCATATATTTT.

Ten or more counts support this clonotype. The rearrangement links TRBV24-1 to TRBJ2-5; D perhaps matches TRBD2 (6 bases). The CDR3 contains 15 residues. The V and J ends lost 0 bases and 3 bases respectively, with 10 bases between them. Germline CDR1 KGHDR, CDR2 SFDVKD. The CDR3 sequence is CATSDLGEEEETQYF. CDR3 bases: TGTGCCACCAGTGATTTGGGGGAGGAGGAAGAGACCCAGTACTTC.

This clonotype was observed a handful of times. This chain uses TRBV28 with TRBJ2-1; possible D gene TRBD1, 5 bases. The CDR3 is made up of 12 amino acids. CDR1 is MDHEN, CDR2 SYDVKM, per germline. V dropped 5 bases and J dropped 10 bases, with 12 bases sitting between them. The CDR3 region is CASSLDQGEQFF. The CDR3 DNA follows: TGTGCCAGCAGTCTAGACCAGGGAGAGCAGTTCTTC.

This clonotype has more than one count but fewer than ten. The chain uses TRBV28 and TRBJ2-3; D is undetermined. V was clipped by 10 bases and J by 0 bases, with 11 bases between them. This CDR3 has 13 amino acids. CDR1 and CDR2 from the germline V gene are MDHEN and SYDVKM. CDR3 nucleotides: TGTGCCATCCCGGGCGCTAGCACAGATACGCAGTATTTT. Protein: CAIPGASTDTQYF.

This clonotype was recorded many times. This rearrangement joins TRBV2 to TRBJ2-3; the D call may be TRBD1 or TRBD2 (6 bases each). The V gene's germline CDR1 is SNHLY and CDR2 FYNNEI. The CDR3 is 11 residues long. Trimming took 7 bases from V and 11 from J, leaving 13 bases between them. CDR3 nucleotide sequence: TGTGCCAGCACCTTACAGGGAGGGCAGTATTTT. Translated: CASTLQGGQYF.

The chain uses TRBV7-2 and TRBJ2-6; 7 nucleotides align to TRBD2. Per germline, CDR1 SGHTA and CDR2 FQGNSA. The CDR3 contains 16 residues. The junction had 2 bases not matched to a gene; V was cut back by 0 bases and J by 3 bases. The CDR3 DNA reads TGTGCCAGCAGCTTAGCGGGAGGGGATGGGGCCAACGTCCTGACTTTC. The encoded protein is CASSLAGGDGANVLTF. The complete variable domain, with remaining parts taken from reference TRBV7-2 and TRBJ2-6, reads GAGVSQSPSNKVTEKGKDVELRCDPISGHTALYWYRQSLGQGLEFLIYFQGNSAPDKSGLPSDRFSAERTGGSVSTLTIQRTQQEDSAVYLCASSLAGGDGANVLTFGAGSRLTVL.

This clonotype was observed a few times. The rearrangement links TRBV10-2 to TRBJ2-3; D call uncertain. CDR1 and CDR2 from the germline V gene are WSHSY and SAAADI. The CDR3 extends over 13 amino acids. Trimming took 6 bases from V and 7 from J, leaving 14 bases between them. DNA of the CDR3: TGCGCCAGCAGCACACCCCCCGGTTATACGCAGTATTTT. As protein: CASSTPPGYTQYF.

This clonotype was recorded many times. This chain uses TRBV9 with TRBJ2-3; a weak D match, TRBD2 (6 bases). The CDR3 covers 15 residues. Between the trimmed V and J ends, which lost 5 bases and 5 bases, there was a span of 18 bases. The germline V gene encodes CDR1 SGDLS and CDR2 YYNGEE. CDR3 sequence: CASSVGGTNEDTQYF. The CDR3 DNA follows: TGTGCCAGCAGTGTGGGGGGAACCAATGAAGATACGCAGTATTTT.

In DNA form, the CDR3 reads TGTGCCAGTAGTCTGGGGGAGCGGTACAATGAGCAGTTCTTC. Protein sequence: CASSLGERYNEQFF. The chain employs TRBV19 and TRBJ2-1; D is possibly TRBD1 or TRBD2 (5 bases each). The CDR3 runs 14 residues. The germline V gene has CDR1 LNHDA and CDR2 SQIVND (reference sequence). Deletions cut 5 bases from V and 4 bases from J, with 12 bases between.

This clonotype appeared many times. The chain couples TRBV20-1 to TRBJ1-3; D may be TRBD1 (5 bases). This CDR3 is 18 amino acids long. V lost 0 bases, J lost 0 bases, and 18 bases lay in between. Germline V gives CDR1 DFQATT, CDR2 SNEGSKA (reference sequence). The CDR3 bases are TGCAGTGCTAGAGACCGCCAGATCGACAGTGCCTCTGGAAACACCATATATTTT. Protein: CSARDRQIDSASGNTIYF.

The chain combines TRBV25-1 with TRBJ2-1; no reliable D call. The germline V gene has CDR1 MGHDK and CDR2 SYGVNS. V was shortened by 4 bases and J by 2 bases, with 9 bases between the two germline ends. The CDR3 length is 14 residues. This chain's CDR3 is CASSASGAYNEQFF. The DNA for the CDR3 is TGTGCCAGCAGTGCCTCAGGAGCCTACAATGAGCAGTTCTTC.

This clonotype was detected many times. V and J are TRBV28 and TRBJ1-2; a possible D gene is TRBD1 (5 bases). V was pared by 7 bases and J by 0 bases, with 18 bases between. The CDR3 contains 16 residues. CDR1 is MDHEN and CDR2 is SYDVKM in the germline V gene. The CDR3 is CASMTMNRPPNYGYTF. Written as DNA, the CDR3 is TGTGCCAGCATGACAATGAACAGGCCCCCTAACTATGGCTACACCTTC.

The chain combines TRBV10-3 with TRBJ2-3; tentative D call: TRBD2 (5 bases). CDR1 ENHRY and CDR2 SYGVKD come from the germline V gene. V was clipped by 8 bases and J by 1 base, with 13 bases between them. The CDR3 extends over 14 amino acids. CDR3 coding DNA: TGTGCCATCCGGACTGCTCCGGGCACAGATACGCAGTATTTT. This sequence encodes CAIRTAPGTDTQYF.

This clonotype showed up just a few times. V gene TRBV5-1 combines with J gene TRBJ2-7; D is unresolved. Germline V gives CDR1 SGHRS, CDR2 YFSETQ. CDR3 size: 12 residues. The V end was cut by 6 bases, the J end by 5 bases, with 12 bases between. CDR3 amino acids: CASTGTLNEQYF. CDR3 coding DNA: TGCGCCAGCACCGGTACTCTAAACGAGCAGTACTTC.

The V gene is TRBV29-1, the J gene TRBJ2-1, with TRBD2 identical over 9 bases. The V gene's germline CDR1 is SQVTM and CDR2 ANQGSEA. The CDR3 runs to 14 residues. Unmatched junction bases numbered 6, after V lost 6 bases and J lost 3 bases. The CDR3 is CSVIAGDFYNEQFF. CDR3 bases: TGCAGCGTGATAGCGGGGGACTTCTACAATGAGCAGTTCTTC.

This clonotype was seen at least ten times. V usage is TRBV12-3 or TRBV12-4 and J usage is TRBJ1-4, with 10 bases that match TRBD1. V shed 5 bases, J shed 8 bases, and the junction held 2 bases outside the gene matches. There are 13 residues in the CDR3. The chain's CDR3 is CASSPDRGEKLFF. The DNA for the CDR3 is TGTGCCAGCAGTCCGGACAGGGGGGAAAAACTGTTTTTT.

The sample holds many counts of this clonotype. This chain connects TRBV5-5 to TRBJ1-2; 9 bases are a match to TRBD1. Trimming took 3 bases from V and 5 from J; bases not matched to a gene: 5. From germline, CDR1 is SGHKS and CDR2 YYEKEE (reference sequence). The CDR3 has 14 amino acids. The CDR3 region is CASSSQGASYGYTF. CDR3 bases: TGTGCCAGCAGCTCACAGGGGGCGAGTTATGGCTACACCTTC.

This clonotype was found many times. This chain uses TRBV5-1 with TRBJ2-3; TRBD2 agrees at 9 bases. Germline assignment: CDR1 SGHRS and CDR2 YFSETQ. This CDR3 comprises 16 residues. V shed 4 bases, J shed 5 bases, and the junction held 11 bases outside the gene matches. The chain's CDR3 is CASSPPQGSGGDTQYF. The CDR3 DNA sequence: TGCGCCAGCAGCCCCCCCCAGGGTAGCGGGGGAGATACGCAGTATTTT.

This clonotype was detected ten times or more. The rearrangement joins TRBV4-1 to TRBJ1-4, with D hard to call. Trimming removed 1 base at V and 4 bases at J, with 4 bases between. Germline CDR1 is MGHRA and CDR2 is YSYEKL. The CDR3 length is 13 residues. The CDR3 DNA reads TGCGCCAGCAGCCAAGCCCTTAATGAAAAACTGTTTTTT. Translation: CASSQALNEKLFF.

The chain employs TRBV7-2 and TRBJ2-3, with D possibly TRBD2 on 5 matching bases. Germline V gene data show CDR1 as SGHTA and CDR2 as FQGNSA. V was trimmed by 2 bases and J by 0 bases, leaving 9 bases between them. The CDR3 covers 15 residues. CDR3 nucleotide sequence: TGTGCCAGCAGCTTAAATGGACTGAGCACAGATACGCAGTATTTT. Protein product: CASSLNGLSTDTQYF.

This clonotype was counted many times. The chain carries TRBV6-2 or TRBV6-3 and TRBJ1-1; 9 bases match TRBD1. This CDR3 contains 14 residues. CDR1 and CDR2 from the germline V gene are MNHEY and SVGEGT. J lost 1 base, V lost 11 bases, and 8 bases had no gene match. CDR3 residues: CASRGTGPNTEAFF. CDR3 DNA: TGTGCCTCCCGCGGGACAGGGCCGAACACTGAAGCTTTCTTT.

CDR3 amino acids: CASSSSTQSTDTQYF. CDR3 in DNA: TGTGCCAGCAGTTCATCGACCCAAAGCACAGATACGCAGTATTTT. This rearrangement joins TRBV12-3 or TRBV12-4 to TRBJ2-3; the D is unclear. The CDR3 covers 15 residues. The V end was cut by 4 bases, the J end by 0 bases, with 11 bases between.

In its sample, this clonotype was seen many times. The chain links TRBV15 to TRBJ1-1; 8 positions agree with TRBD1. V trimming: 3 bases; J trimming: 5 bases; junction bases outside the gene matches: 11. The V gene's germline CDR1 is LNHNV and CDR2 YYDKDF (reference sequence). The CDR3 contains 16 residues. CDR3: CATSRSGQARRTEAFF. The CDR3 region has the DNA TGTGCCACCAGCAGGTCGGGACAGGCACGAAGGACTGAAGCTTTCTTT.

This clonotype was detected ten times or more. The chain has TRBV11-3 and TRBJ1-1, with 10 bases fitting TRBD1. CDR3 length: 16 residues. V trimming: 1 base; J trimming: 6 bases; junction bases outside the gene matches: 8. CDR1 is SGHNT and CDR2 is YENEEA in the germline V gene. The CDR3 loop reads CASSLGRTGGQAEAFF. In nucleotides, the CDR3 is TGTGCCAGCAGCTTAGGGCGGACAGGGGGTCAGGCTGAAGCTTTCTTT.

This clonotype occurred a few times. The J gene is TRBJ2-3, the V gene TRBV20-1; D remains unclear. V lost 4 bases, J lost 3 bases, and 8 bases lay in between. This CDR3 has 12 residues. Germline lookup yields CDR1 DFQATT and CDR2 SNEGSKA (reference sequence). The CDR3 DNA follows: TGCAGTGCTATTTTGCTGACAGATACGCAGTATTTT. Protein: CSAILLTDTQYF.

Only a few counts were recorded for this clonotype. The chain employs TRBV18 and TRBJ1-1; TRBD1 agrees at 7 bases. The CDR3 contains 14 residues. From germline, CDR1 is KGHSH and CDR2 LQKENI. J lost 7 bases, V lost 2 bases, and 7 bases had no gene match. The CDR3 is CASSPYTGESEAFF. The CDR3 DNA is TGTGCCAGCTCACCATATACAGGGGAAAGTGAAGCTTTCTTT.